The 10 T cell receptor beta chains in this list originate from one sample, sequenced in a study of CD8+ T cells in alopecia areata. Regarding treatment: oral pan-JAK inhibitor, 5-10 mg twice daily. RNA was extracted and reverse transcribed into cDNA as the sequencing template. This table comes from immunoSEQ multiplex PCR, and its TCRdb copy is limited to in-frame clones, with some not included. The repertoire has 150,000 to 200,000 clones, 60% of them found once; the top ten carry 0.95% to 1.1%. Sequencing was performed on CD4+ T cells sorted from blood, taken at week 24, from a patient treated with tofacitinib. These receptors all come from a human donor with alopecia areata.

The chain recombines TRBV11-2 with TRBJ2-2; 8 bases are a match to TRBD2. The germline CDR1 and CDR2 sequences are SGHAT and FQNNGV. Trimming cost V 4 bases and J 4 bases; bases outside gene matches: 5. The CDR3 is made up of 15 amino acids. CDR3 in amino acids: CASSSRTSFTGELFF. The CDR3 DNA is TGTGCCAGCAGCTCGCGGACTAGCTTCACCGGGGAGCTGTTTTTT.

The CDR3 region has the DNA TGTGCCAGCAGCCGGGGACAGGGGAGATCAGATACGCAGTATTTT. Translating gives CASSRGQGRSDTQYF. The rearrangement links TRBV11-2 to TRBJ2-3; 10 bases are shared with TRBD1. V was pared by 5 bases and J by 4 bases, with 6 bases of the junction left unmatched. This CDR3 region has 15 residues. Germline assignment: CDR1 SGHAT and CDR2 FQNNGV.

This clone was seen more than once but under ten times. The V and J genes are TRBV4-1 and TRBJ1-4, with TRBD1 matching 7 bases. This CDR3 is built from 14 residues. Unmatched junction bases numbered 4, after V lost 4 bases and J lost 5 bases. The germline CDR1 and CDR2 sequences are MGHRA and YSYEKL. The CDR3 sequence: CASSRSTGNEKLFF. CDR3 coding DNA: TGCGCCAGCAGCCGATCGACAGGGAATGAAAAACTGTTTTTT.

The chain is built from TRBV29-1 and TRBJ1-1, with unresolved D. V was clipped by 6 bases and J by 7 bases, with 15 bases between them. CDR3 length: 12 residues. In germline, CDR1 is SQVTM, CDR2 ANQGSEA. For the CDR3, the DNA is TGCAGCGTGTCGCCTTGGAGCGGTGAAGCTTTCTTT. Encoded protein: CSVSPWSGEAFF.

Here the CDR3 reads CASSLVSGDEQFF. The CDR3 DNA reads as TGTGCCAGCAGCTTGGTATCCGGTGATGAGCAGTTCTTC. This chain uses TRBV5-6 with TRBJ2-1, with D unclear. V was clipped by 0 bases and J by 8 bases, with 9 bases between them. The germline V gene encodes CDR1 SGHDT and CDR2 YYEEEE. The CDR3 consists of 13 residues.

The rearrangement uses TRBV5-1 and TRBJ1-3; D ambiguous. CDR1 is SGHRS and CDR2 is YFSETQ in the germline V gene. Trimming left V 5 bases short and J 0 bases short, with 9 bases between. The CDR3 has 14 amino acids. CDR3 sequence (DNA): TGCGCCAGCAGAATGGCGGACTCTGGAAACACCATATATTTT. Protein product: CASRMADSGNTIYF.

There are a few counts of this clone. The chain recombines TRBV11-2 with TRBJ2-7; D may correspond to TRBD1 or TRBD2 (5 bases each). Between the trimmed V and J ends, which lost 4 bases and 0 bases, there was a span of 19 bases. Germline V gene sequence: CDR1 SGHAT, CDR2 FQNNGV. There are 17 residues in the CDR3. The CDR3 loop is CASSSQQLGPNSYEQYF. Here the CDR3 DNA reads TGTGCCAGCAGCTCCCAACAGTTGGGACCGAACTCCTACGAGCAGTACTTC.

Here the CDR3 DNA reads TGTGCCAGCAGTGGGCCCTTAGGTCGGGGCTACACCTTC. Encoded protein: CASSGPLGRGYTF. The chain has TRBV25-1 and TRBJ1-2; D not certain. The CDR3 spans 13 residues. V lost 4 bases and J 8 bases, leaving 14 bases between the germline ends. The germline CDR1 and CDR2 sequences are MGHDK and SYGVNS.

This clone was found once. V usage is TRBV5-1 and J usage is TRBJ2-1; 7 nucleotides match TRBD1. The V and J ends lost 4 bases and 7 bases, in that order; junction bases with no gene match: 5. The CDR3 runs to 13 residues. Germline CDR1 reads SGHRS; CDR2 reads YFSETQ. The CDR3 DNA reads TGCGCCAGCAGCCTACGACAGGGAAATGAGCAGTTCTTC. Protein: CASSLRQGNEQFF.

The table lists this clone with a few counts. J is TRBJ2-1 and V is TRBV18; D gene uncertain. Between the trimmed V and J ends, which lost 3 bases and 8 bases, there was a span of 5 bases. The CDR3 contains 11 residues. Germline CDR1 KGHSH, CDR2 LQKENI. This CDR3 is CASSPGYEQFF. DNA of the CDR3: TGTGCCAGCTCACCTGGGTATGAGCAGTTCTTC.